The clone carrying this TCR beta chain showed up just a few times. The sample belongs to a study of T cell changes during pregnancy in multiple sclerosis. Clones were sequenced by immunoSEQ multiplex PCR, and TCRdb holds only the in-frame ones, with some missing. In the table there are around 40,000 clones, 80% to 90% of which are singletons. V was pared by 7 bases and J by 3 bases, with 12 bases between. The length of the CDR3 is 13 residues. The germline V gene has CDR1 LNHDA and CDR2 SQIVND (reference sequence). The sequencing used CD4+ T cells from peripheral blood mononuclear cells, collected before pregnancy. The TCR originated in a female donor with multiple sclerosis, enrolled in a pregnancy study. The rearrangement links TRBV19 to TRBJ1-1, with a possible D match to TRBD1 (5 bases). The CDR3 loop reads CASTQRGYTEAFF. CDR3 nucleotide sequence: TGTGCCAGTACCCAACGGGGGTACACTGAAGCTTTCTTT.